The clone carrying this T cell receptor (beta chain) was found a few times. Study members were between about 18 and 89 years old and lived in about two dozen US regions. These data come from a study of blood T cell repertoires in COVID-19. Study-wide context: COVID-19 samples collected from the United States, Italy and Spain covered acute and convalescent phases.

V lost 5 bases, J lost 4 bases, and 4 bases stayed unmatched. Germline CDR1 reads SEHNR; CDR2 reads FQNEAQ (reference sequence). CDR3 length equals 15 residues. Per the original data handling: Reference gene primer amplification gave nucleated cell count estimates. TCRdb's copy holds only in-frame clones and misses some; the assay was immunoSEQ multiplex PCR. The DNA gave D and trimming, while V, J and clone size come from that table. The repertoire holds 470,000 or so clones, with 70% to 90% as singletons. The chain combines TRBV7-9 with TRBJ2-2; 10 positions agree with TRBD1. The receptor was isolated from a woman in her late teens or twenties with acute COVID-19. The sequenced material came from PBMCs or T cells enriched from blood (not recorded which). The CDR3, as DNA: TGTGCCAGCAGCCCGGGACAGGGGATCACCGGGGAGCTGTTTTTT. The encoded protein is CASSPGQGITGELFF.